The 23 T cell receptor beta chains below all came from one sample that was sequenced in a study of CD8 T cells in ankylosing spondylitis. The study's findings and limits: Ankylosing spondylitis blood seemed to carry a telltale TCR beta motif made of under ten highly homologous variants.

TCRdb reprocessed the 5' RACE reads via MiXCR and lists one record per CDR3 protein. In the table there are fewer than 550,000 distinct CDR3 sequences, roughly 5.2% of which are singletons. For these receptors, no antigen is known. The sample taken for sequencing was blood, either unsorted or a sorted T cell fraction (not recorded which). The receptors were sampled from a male donor with ankylosing spondylitis.

This clonotype was picked up many times. The V gene is TRBV7-9, the J gene TRBJ2-5, with D hard to call. CDR1 is SEHNR and CDR2 is FQNEAQ in the germline V gene (reference sequence). The CDR3 loop spans 16 amino acids. Trimming stripped 5 bases from V and 4 bases from J, with 20 bases between. Written as DNA, the CDR3 is TGTGCCAGCAGCCCGACAAGCCGGCAGGAAGGAGAGACCCAGTACTTC. The encoded protein is CASSPTSRQEGETQYF.

This clonotype has just a few counts. V and J are TRBV28 and TRBJ2-2; TRBD1 aligns across 9 bases. Germline lookup yields CDR1 MDHEN and CDR2 SYDVKM. The CDR3 has 17 amino acids. V shed 5 bases, J shed 3 bases, and the junction held 10 bases outside the gene matches. The CDR3 loop is CASSVSPGQGYTGELFF. Here the CDR3 DNA reads TGTGCCAGCAGTGTTTCACCGGGACAGGGTTACACCGGGGAGCTGTTTTTT.

This clonotype was counted only a few times. This sequence joins TRBV20-1 and TRBJ2-3; a weak D match, TRBD1 (5 bases). V was pared by 0 bases and J by 0 bases, with 13 bases between. Germline values: CDR1 DFQATT, CDR2 SNEGSKA (reference sequence). The CDR3 spans 16 residues. In nucleotides, the CDR3 is TGCAGTGCTAGAGATCGGACAACCCAGAGCACAGATACGCAGTATTTT. It encodes CSARDRTTQSTDTQYF.

In its sample, this clonotype was seen many times. The genes are TRBV29-1 and TRBJ1-1, with D unresolved. Per the germline V gene, CDR1 is SQVTM and CDR2 is ANQGSEA. This CDR3 region has 11 residues. The V gene lost 4 bases and the J gene lost 1 base, with 4 bases spanning the gap. The CDR3, as DNA: TGCAGCGTTGGACCGAACACTGAAGCTTTCTTT. Translating gives CSVGPNTEAFF.

There are many counts of this clonotype. The rearrangement uses TRBV6-2 or TRBV6-3 and TRBJ2-7; 7 nucleotides line up with TRBD1. V gave up 9 bases and J gave up 5 bases; unmatched junction bases: 16. This CDR3 contains 15 residues. The germline gives CDR1 MNHEY, CDR2 SVGEGT. CDR3 sequence: CASETPRTGGNEQYF. CDR3 sequence (DNA): TGTGCCAGTGAGACCCCCCGGACAGGCGGAAACGAGCAGTACTTC.

This clonotype has ten or more counts. The chain uses TRBV20-1 and TRBJ2-1; D is possibly TRBD1 (6 bases). Trimming pared 0 bases from V and 8 bases from J, leaving 14 bases between. In germline, CDR1 is DFQATT, CDR2 SNEGSKA (reference sequence). The CDR3 has 14 residues. CDR3 loop: CSARDSTRGDEQFF. The CDR3 bases are TGCAGTGCTAGAGATAGTACCAGGGGCGATGAGCAGTTCTTC.

The sample holds many counts of this clonotype. V is TRBV5-1 and J is TRBJ2-1; no reliable D call. This CDR3 comprises 17 residues. Germline V lookup: CDR1 SGHRS, CDR2 YFSETQ. V was cut by 0 bases and J by 3 bases, with 16 bases left in between. The CDR3 sequence is CASSLAPPLRNYNEQFF. The DNA of the CDR3 is TGCGCCAGCAGCTTGGCACCCCCTTTGCGGAACTACAATGAGCAGTTCTTC.

The sample holds many counts of this clonotype. The gene calls are TRBV29-1 and TRBJ1-5, with D perhaps matching TRBD1 (5 bases). V was trimmed by 4 bases and J by 9 bases, leaving 13 bases between them. The CDR3 length is 12 residues. Germline CDR1 reads SQVTM; CDR2 reads ANQGSEA. The CDR3 DNA follows: TGCAGCGTTGTGGATGGGGGACGGCCCCAGCATTTT. This sequence encodes CSVVDGGRPQHF.

Many counts were recorded for this clonotype. This sequence joins TRBV6-1 and TRBJ2-1; perhaps TRBD2 as D (6 bases). This CDR3 region has 14 residues. Trimming took 6 bases from V and 9 from J, leaving 18 bases between them. Germline V gives CDR1 MNHNS, CDR2 SASEGT. Written as DNA, the CDR3 is TGTGCCAGCAGCCGGGGACTCTCCTATGGTGAGCAGTTCTTC. It translates to CASSRGLSYGEQFF.

In its sample, this clonotype was seen a few times. The V gene is TRBV6-5, the J gene TRBJ2-1; 7 positions agree with TRBD2. CDR3 size: 16 residues. Losses at the gene ends were 0 bases for V and 2 bases for J; bases not matched to a gene: 4. CDR1 MNHEY and CDR2 SVGAGI come from the germline V gene. The CDR3 DNA reads TGTGCCAGCAGTTACTCCGCTCTAGCGGCCTACAATGAGCAGTTCTTC. Its translation is CASSYSALAAYNEQFF.

In this sample, this clonotype turned up many times. This sequence joins TRBV20-1 and TRBJ2-1; TRBD2 aligns across 13 bases. Germline assignment: CDR1 DFQATT and CDR2 SNEGSKA (reference sequence). Trimming removed 1 base from V and 4 bases from J; junction bases left unmatched: 7. The CDR3 sequence is 17 residues long. The CDR3 nucleotides are TGCAGTGCTAGAGGGGGTAGGACTAGCGGGAGTTACAATGAGCAGTTCTTC. Residues: CSARGGRTSGSYNEQFF.

Many counts were recorded for this clonotype. The gene calls are TRBV7-2 and TRBJ2-7, with D perhaps TRBD1 or TRBD2 (5 bases each). This CDR3 contains 17 residues. V lost 5 bases, J lost 4 bases, and 24 bases lay in between. Looked up from germline, CDR1 is SGHTA and CDR2 is FQGNSA. CDR3 amino acids: CASSPSGTIQWYYEQYF. CDR3 in DNA: TGTGCCAGCAGCCCCTCCGGGACCATCCAATGGTATTACGAGCAGTACTTC.

This clonotype was detected only a few times. The V call is TRBV6-2 or TRBV6-3, the J call TRBJ2-2; D might be TRBD2 (5 bases). With 2 bases removed from V and 6 bases from J, the gap between germline ends came to 10 bases. Germline-derived CDR1 and CDR2 are MNHEY and SVGEGT. The CDR3 runs 14 residues. The CDR3 region is CASSYPEGPGELFF. DNA for the CDR3: TGTGCCAGCAGTTACCCCGAGGGCCCCGGGGAGCTGTTTTTT.

This clonotype was seen ten or more times. The genes are TRBV27 and TRBJ1-6; D gene uncertain. The germline V gene encodes CDR1 MNHEY and CDR2 SMNVEV (reference sequence). The CDR3 contains 13 residues. V was cut by 5 bases and J by 8 bases, with 10 bases left in between. CDR3 in amino acids: CASSNQRDSPLHF. For the CDR3, the DNA is TGTGCCAGCAGTAACCAGAGGGATTCACCCCTCCACTTT.

The rearrangement joins TRBV7-6 to TRBJ2-6, with TRBD2 identical over 7 bases. This CDR3 is 17 amino acids long. Germline V gene data show CDR1 as SGHVS and CDR2 as FNYEAQ. With V trimmed by 6 bases and J by 4 bases, 12 bases remained unmatched. CDR3 protein: CASSSTGGSSGANVLTF. In DNA form, the CDR3 reads TGTGCCAGCAGTTCGACGGGGGGATCTTCCGGGGCCAACGTCCTGACTTTC.

This clonotype was found many times. The J gene is TRBJ2-2, the V gene TRBV15; 8 bases line up with TRBD1. V gave up 3 bases and J gave up 4 bases; unmatched junction bases: 7. CDR3 length: 16 residues. Germline CDR1 is LNHNV and CDR2 is YYDKDF (reference sequence). DNA of the CDR3: TGTGCCACCAGCAGCCTTGGACAGGGTCTCACCGGGGAGCTGTTTTTT. Encoded protein: CATSSLGQGLTGELFF. Full variable domain (missing parts from reference TRBV15 and TRBJ2-2): DAMVIQNPRYQVTQFGKPVTLSCSQTLNHNVMYWYQQKSSQAPKLLFHYYDKDFNNEADTPDNFQSRRPNTSFCFLDIRSPGLGDTAMYLCATSSLGQGLTGELFFGEGSRLTVL.

This clonotype showed up many times. This sequence joins TRBV6-1 and TRBJ1-6; no firm D call. There are 16 residues in the CDR3. Germline V CDR1 and CDR2: MNHNS, SASEGT. V lost 10 bases and J 5 bases, leaving 21 bases between the germline ends. DNA of the CDR3: TGTGCCACCCTACACCTGGACGGATTTAATAATTCACCCCTCCACTTT. Translated: CATLHLDGFNNSPLHF.

Many counts were recorded for this clonotype. The chain couples TRBV27 to TRBJ2-3, with 9 bases lining up with TRBD2. The CDR3 loop spans 14 amino acids. V lost 6 bases, J lost 5 bases, and 6 bases stayed unmatched. Germline loops: CDR1 MNHEY, CDR2 SMNVEV (reference sequence). The CDR3: CASSLGLARDTQYF. The CDR3 nucleotides read TGTGCCAGCAGCCTGGGACTAGCCAGAGATACGCAGTATTTT.

The CDR3 DNA sequence: TGTGCCAGCAGTGAGGCGGGAGAGGGAGGCAATGAGCAGTTCTTC. Amino acids: CASSEAGEGGNEQFF. The chain has TRBV4-2 and TRBJ2-1; 7 nucleotides match TRBD2. The germline V gene encodes CDR1 LGHNA and CDR2 YNFKEQ. J gave up 6 bases and V 6 bases, and 11 bases lay outside the gene matches. The CDR3 sequence is 15 residues long.

This clonotype was observed many times. This CDR3 reads CASSLRGAGANVLTF. Here the CDR3 DNA reads TGTGCCAGCAGTTTGAGGGGGGCCGGGGCCAACGTCCTGACTTTC. The V call is TRBV12-3 or TRBV12-4, the J call TRBJ2-6; the D gene could be TRBD1 or TRBD2 (6 bases each). V was clipped by 3 bases and J by 4 bases, with 10 bases between them. This CDR3 has 15 amino acids.

There are many counts of this clonotype. This sequence joins TRBV11-2 and TRBJ2-1; 8 positions agree with TRBD2. Losses at the gene ends were 6 bases for V and 8 bases for J; bases not matched to a gene: 18. The CDR3 is 17 amino acids. Germline CDR1 is SGHAT and CDR2 is FQNNGV. This CDR3 is CASSQRGGSGKRDEQFF. CDR3 DNA: TGTGCCAGCAGTCAACGGGGGGGTAGCGGCAAAAGGGATGAGCAGTTCTTC.

This clonotype was seen repeatedly, ten times or more. V is TRBV7-9 and J is TRBJ2-3; tentative D call: TRBD1 (6 bases). V lost 5 bases and J lost 2, with 20 bases in between. The germline V gene has CDR1 SEHNR and CDR2 FQNEAQ (reference sequence). The CDR3 has 17 amino acids. CDR3 protein: CASSPRLDSRATDTQYF. The DNA of the CDR3 is TGTGCCAGCAGCCCGCGTCTGGACAGCCGGGCCACAGATACGCAGTATTTT.

In its sample, this clonotype was seen a few times. The genes are TRBV6-5 and TRBJ2-1, with a possible D match to TRBD1 (5 bases). Trimming left V 0 bases short and J 6 bases short, with 15 bases between. CDR1 is MNHEY and CDR2 is SVGAGI in the germline V gene. CDR3 length: 16 amino acids. The CDR3 loop reads CASSYSVGQVLNEQFF. DNA for the CDR3: TGTGCCAGCAGTTACTCGGTGGGGCAGGTCCTCAATGAGCAGTTCTTC.